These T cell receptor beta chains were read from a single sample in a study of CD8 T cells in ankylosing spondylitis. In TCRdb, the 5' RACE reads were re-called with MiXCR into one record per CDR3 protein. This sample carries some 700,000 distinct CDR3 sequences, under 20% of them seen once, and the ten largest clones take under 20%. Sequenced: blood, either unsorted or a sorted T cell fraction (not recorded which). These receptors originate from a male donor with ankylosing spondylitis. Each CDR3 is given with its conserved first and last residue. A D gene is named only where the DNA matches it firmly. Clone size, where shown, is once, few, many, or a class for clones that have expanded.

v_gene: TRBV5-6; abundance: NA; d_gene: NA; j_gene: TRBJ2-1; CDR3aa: CASSFFWVSPYNEQFF; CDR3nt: TGTGCCAGCAGCTTTTTCTGGGTTAGCCCCTACAATGAGCAGTTCTTC
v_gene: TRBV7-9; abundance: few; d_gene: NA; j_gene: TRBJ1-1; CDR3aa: CASSLEGSKNTEAFF; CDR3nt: TGTGCCAGCAGCTTAGAAGGGTCTAAGAACACTGAAGCTTTCTTT
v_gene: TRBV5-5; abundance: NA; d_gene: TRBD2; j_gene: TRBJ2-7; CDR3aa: CASSFAAGAYEQYF; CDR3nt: TGTGCCAGCAGCTTTGCAGCGGGGGCCTACGAGCAGTACTTC
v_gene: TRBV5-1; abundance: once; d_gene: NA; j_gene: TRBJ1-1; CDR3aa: CASSLVSGRGVTEAFF; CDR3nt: TGCGCCAGCAGCTTGGTATCAGGTCGTGGGGTCACTGAAGCTTTCTTT
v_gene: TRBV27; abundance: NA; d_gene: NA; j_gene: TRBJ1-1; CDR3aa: CASRTLIGRMNTEAFF; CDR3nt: TGTGCCAGCAGGACCCTTATCGGACGTATGAACACTGAAGCTTTCTTT
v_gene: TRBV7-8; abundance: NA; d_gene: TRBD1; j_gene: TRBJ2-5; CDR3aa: CASSADVRDRGNETQYF; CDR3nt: TGTGCCAGCAGCGCAGACGTCCGGGACAGGGGTAACGAGACCCAGTACTTC
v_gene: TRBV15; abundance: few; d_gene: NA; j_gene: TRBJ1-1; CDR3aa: CATSPSPTEAFF; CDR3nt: TGTGCCACCAGCCCCAGTCCCACTGAAGCTTTCTTT
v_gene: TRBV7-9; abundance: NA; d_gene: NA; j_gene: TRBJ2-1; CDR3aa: CASSLGGEFF; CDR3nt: TGTGCCAGCAGCTTGGGGGGTGAGTTCTTC
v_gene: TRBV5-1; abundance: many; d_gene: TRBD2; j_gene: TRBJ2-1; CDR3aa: CASSLAGTSGYNEQFF; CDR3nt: TGCGCCAGCAGCTTGGCAGGGACTAGCGGTTACAATGAGCAGTTCTTC
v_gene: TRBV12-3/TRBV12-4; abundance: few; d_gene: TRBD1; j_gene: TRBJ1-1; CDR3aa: CASSLGRRGLSRRNTEAFF; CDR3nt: TGTGCCAGCAGTTTAGGTCGCAGGGGGCTCAGTAGGCGGAACACTGAAGCTTTCTTT
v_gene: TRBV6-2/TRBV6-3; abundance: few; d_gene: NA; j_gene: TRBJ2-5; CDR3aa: CASTPIGTPQETQYF; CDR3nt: TGTGCCAGCACCCCCATCGGGACTCCGCAAGAGACCCAGTACTTC
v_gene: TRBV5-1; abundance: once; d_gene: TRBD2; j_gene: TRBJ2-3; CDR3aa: CASSLFLAGITDTQYF; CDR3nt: TGCGCCAGCAGCTTGTTTCTAGCGGGGATCACAGATACGCAGTATTTT
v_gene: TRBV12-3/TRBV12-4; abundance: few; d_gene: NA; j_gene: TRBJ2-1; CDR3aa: CASSLAETHYEQFF; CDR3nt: TGTGCCAGCAGTTTAGCAGAGACCCATTATGAGCAGTTCTTC
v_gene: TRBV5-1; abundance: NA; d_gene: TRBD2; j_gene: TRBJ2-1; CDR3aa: CASSLFTSSGGSYNEQFF; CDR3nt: TGCGCCAGCAGCCTGTTTACCTCTAGCGGGGGCTCCTACAATGAGCAGTTCTTC
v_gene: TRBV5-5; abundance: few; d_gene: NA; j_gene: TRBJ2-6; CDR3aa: CASSPRTYPGANVLTF; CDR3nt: TGTGCCAGCAGCCCTAGGACATACCCTGGGGCCAACGTCCTGACTTTC
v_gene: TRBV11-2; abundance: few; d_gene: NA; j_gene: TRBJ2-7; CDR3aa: CASSLADGEIIPYEQYF; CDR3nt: TGTGCCAGCAGCTTAGCCGACGGAGAGATAATTCCCTACGAGCAGTACTTC
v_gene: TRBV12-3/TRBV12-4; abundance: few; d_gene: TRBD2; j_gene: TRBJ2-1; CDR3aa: CASSPTGTRTNEQFF; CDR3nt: TGTGCCAGCAGTCCAACCGGGACTAGAACCAATGAGCAGTTCTTC
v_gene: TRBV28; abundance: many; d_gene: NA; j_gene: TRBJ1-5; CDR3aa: CASSFLPLDSSNQPQHF; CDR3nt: TGTGCCAGCAGTTTCCTGCCACTGGACAGTAGCAATCAGCCCCAGCATTTT
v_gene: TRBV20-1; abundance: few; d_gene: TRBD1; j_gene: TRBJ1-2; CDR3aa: CSARQGENYGYTF; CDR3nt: TGCAGTGCTAGACAGGGGGAGAACTATGGCTACACCTTC
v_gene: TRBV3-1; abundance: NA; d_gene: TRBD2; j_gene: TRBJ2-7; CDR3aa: CASSVAGGSEQYF; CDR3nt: TGTGCCAGCAGCGTTGCGGGAGGGTCTGAGCAGTACTTC
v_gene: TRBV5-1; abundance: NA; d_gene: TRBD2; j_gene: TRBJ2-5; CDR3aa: CASRTSGGYQETQYF; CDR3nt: TGCGCCAGCAGGACTAGCGGGGGATACCAAGAGACCCAGTACTTC
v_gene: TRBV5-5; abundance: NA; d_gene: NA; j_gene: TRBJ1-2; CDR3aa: CASSFTPRGYGYTF; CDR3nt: TGTGCCAGCAGCTTTACACCCAGGGGCTATGGCTACACCTTC
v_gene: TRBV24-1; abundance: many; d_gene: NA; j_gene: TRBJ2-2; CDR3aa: CATSDSGTGTNTGELFF; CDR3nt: TGTGCCACCAGTGATTCCGGGACGGGAACCAACACCGGGGAGCTGTTTTTT
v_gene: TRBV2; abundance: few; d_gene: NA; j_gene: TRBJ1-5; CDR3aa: CASKKDRNSNQPQHF; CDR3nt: TGTGCCAGCAAGAAGGATCGGAATAGCAATCAGCCCCAGCATTTT
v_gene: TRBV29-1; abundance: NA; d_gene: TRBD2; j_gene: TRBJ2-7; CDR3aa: CSGSTGLAGAEQYF; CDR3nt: TGCAGCGGAAGTACCGGACTAGCGGGAGCCGAGCAGTACTTC
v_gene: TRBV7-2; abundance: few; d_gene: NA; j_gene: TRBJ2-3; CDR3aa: CASSLDRATDTQYF; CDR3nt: TGTGCCAGCAGCTTAGACAGAGCCACAGATACGCAGTATTTT
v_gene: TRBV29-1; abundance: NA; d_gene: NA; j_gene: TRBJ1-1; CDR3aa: CSVGSRIIMNTEAFF; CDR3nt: TGCAGCGTAGGGTCCCGGATCATCATGAACACTGAAGCTTTCTTT